The 6 T cell receptor beta chains listed next were all sequenced from one sample in a study of cytomegalovirus exposure and HLA in healthy donors. 13 Jbeta primers and 60 Vbeta primers were used for the PCR. Assay used: immunoSEQ multiplex PCR; TCRdb lists only in-frame clones, some missing. The table records more than 150,000 clones, over 70% of them present only once. Sequenced: PBMCs. These receptors originate from a man aged 50-60 years in good health and CMV-seropositive.

This chain uses TRBV7-2 with TRBJ2-3; 13 nucleotides agree with TRBD2. The CDR3 is made up of 15 amino acids. V dropped 1 base and J dropped 10; count of bases not matched to a gene: 5. The germline V gene has CDR1 SGHTA and CDR2 FQGNSA. This chain's CDR3 is CASSLEGTSGVPQYF. Written as DNA, the CDR3 is TGTGCCAGCAGCTTAGAAGGGACTAGCGGGGTACCGCAGTATTTT.

This CDR3 is CASSQDQAGGNTGELFF. Written as DNA, the CDR3 is TGCGCCAGCAGCCAAGATCAAGCCGGGGGGAACACCGGGGAGCTGTTTTTT. The chain recombines TRBV4-1 with TRBJ2-2; D possibly corresponds to TRBD2 (6 bases). The CDR3 length is 17 residues. V was cut by 0 bases and J by 1 base, with 12 bases left in between. Germline V gene sequence: CDR1 MGHRA, CDR2 YSYEKL.

The J gene is TRBJ2-6, the V gene TRBV25-1; the match to TRBD2 covers 9 bases. The germline V gene has CDR1 MGHDK and CDR2 SYGVNS. The CDR3 runs to 18 residues. Trimming cost V 6 bases and J 0 bases; bases outside gene matches: 9. The CDR3 coding sequence is TGTGCCAGCAGCCTCCGACTAGCGGAGGGCTCTGGGGCCAACGTCCTGACTTTC. Translation gives CASSLRLAEGSGANVLTF. Variable domain in full (rest from reference TRBV25-1 and TRBJ2-6): EADIYQTPRYLVIGTGKKITLECSQTMGHDKMYWYQQDPGMELHLIHYSYGVNSTEKGDLSSESTVSRIRTEHFPLTLESARPSHTSQYLCASSLRLAEGSGANVLTFGAGSRLTVL.

The chain carries TRBV27 and TRBJ2-1; tentatively, D is TRBD2 (6 bases). Trimming shortened V by 1 base and J by 12 bases, and 16 bases separated the two germline ends. The CDR3 totals 14 residues. Germline-derived CDR1 and CDR2 are MNHEY and SMNVEV (reference sequence). CDR3 nucleotide sequence: TGTGCCAGCAGTTTATTATCGGGATTGGGGGGGCAGTTCTTC. This encodes CASSLLSGLGGQFF.

This rearrangement joins TRBV5-1 to TRBJ2-2; 9 positions match TRBD1. With V trimmed by 4 bases and J by 1 base, 5 bases remained unmatched. The CDR3 has 16 amino acids. The germline gives CDR1 SGHRS, CDR2 YFSETQ. CDR3 residues: CASSLSGQGNTGELFF. The CDR3 DNA reads as TGCGCCAGCAGCCTCTCGGGACAGGGGAACACCGGGGAGCTGTTTTTT.

The chain recombines TRBV7-8 with TRBJ1-1; possible D gene TRBD1, 6 bases. The germline V gene has CDR1 SGHVS and CDR2 FQNEAQ. With 7 bases removed from V and 7 bases from J, the gap between germline ends came to 16 bases. The CDR3 sequence is 13 residues long. Here the CDR3 reads CASTMGGTFEAFF. CDR3 bases: TGTGCCAGCACCATGGGGGGGACATTTGAAGCTTTCTTT.